Following are 24 T cell receptor beta chains from one sample sequenced in a study of regulatory dendritic cells for organ transplantation. Repertoires were generated with immunoSEQ multiplex PCR, while TCRdb's copy carries only in-frame clones and drops some. Of tens of thousands of clones in the sample, about 79% are singletons; the top ten hold 2.2%. Sequencing was done on a sample of memory CD4+ T cells from blood. This sample's subset: CD45RO+ memory T cells. The receptors originated from a human donor in good health.

The chain couples TRBV5-1 to TRBJ2-3, with D possibly matching TRBD2 (6 bases). With 4 bases removed from V and 1 base from J, the gap between germline ends came to 13 bases. The germline V gene has CDR1 SGHRS and CDR2 YFSETQ. This CDR3 has 15 amino acids. This CDR3 reads CASSRLWEGTDTQYF. CDR3 nucleotides: TGCGCCAGCAGCAGGTTGTGGGAGGGCACAGATACGCAGTATTTT.

The V call is TRBV11-2, the J call TRBJ2-6; D unclear. Germline V gene sequence: CDR1 SGHAT, CDR2 FQNNGV. The CDR3 covers 18 residues. The ends were cut back, 1 base at V and 0 bases at J, with 13 bases in the middle. The CDR3 loop is CASSLGGWLNSGANVLTF. The CDR3, as DNA: TGTGCCAGCAGCTTAGGGGGATGGCTGAACTCTGGGGCCAACGTCCTGACTTTC.

The rearrangement joins TRBV20-1 to TRBJ2-1; D remains unclear. Trimming stripped 2 bases from V and 6 bases from J, with 5 bases between. CDR1 is DFQATT and CDR2 is SNEGSKA in the germline V gene (reference sequence). The CDR3 consists of 11 residues. This CDR3 is CSARRGNEQFF. As DNA, the CDR3 is TGCAGTGCTAGACGCGGCAATGAGCAGTTCTTC.

The V gene is TRBV19, the J gene TRBJ2-7; D is perhaps TRBD1 (5 bases). The V gene's germline CDR1 is LNHDA and CDR2 SQIVND (reference sequence). This CDR3 has 13 residues. Trimming cost V 3 bases and J 3 bases, with 9 bases left between them. This chain's CDR3 is CASSIGQGYEQYF. Here the CDR3 DNA reads TGTGCCAGTAGTATCGGGCAGGGCTACGAGCAGTACTTC.

The chain has TRBV5-1 and TRBJ2-7; D might be TRBD1 (6 bases). The CDR3 loop spans 15 amino acids. In germline, CDR1 is SGHRS, CDR2 YFSETQ. V was shortened by 0 bases and J by 1 base, with 11 bases between the two germline ends. The CDR3 is CASSLGGHLSYEQYF. CDR3 nucleotides: TGCGCCAGCAGCTTGGGGGGACACCTTTCCTACGAGCAGTACTTC.

This chain's CDR3 is CAISERADYEQYF. Written as DNA, the CDR3 is TGTGCCATCAGTGAACGAGCCGACTACGAGCAGTACTTC. V and J are TRBV10-3 and TRBJ2-7; unclear D gene. Trimming removed 3 bases at V and 3 bases at J, with 9 bases between. Germline V lookup: CDR1 ENHRY, CDR2 SYGVKD. The CDR3 is 13 residues long.

The chain carries TRBV6-1 and TRBJ1-6; D unresolved. Germline CDR1 and CDR2: MNHNS and SASEGT. Between the trimmed V and J ends, which lost 6 bases and 8 bases, there was a span of 11 bases. This CDR3 has 13 residues. CDR3: CASSTLEDSPLHF. CDR3 DNA sequence: TGTGCCAGCAGCACCCTGGAGGATTCACCCCTCCACTTT.

The chain combines TRBV25-1 with TRBJ2-3, with 9 positions matching TRBD2. Germline values: CDR1 MGHDK, CDR2 SYGVNS. Trimming cost V 3 bases and J 0 bases; bases outside gene matches: 7. This CDR3 is 17 amino acids long. Here the CDR3 DNA reads TGTGCCAGCAGTGACCGGGAAACTAGCGGGAGCACAGATACGCAGTATTTT. This encodes CASSDRETSGSTDTQYF.

This clone turned up a few times. This rearrangement joins TRBV20-1 to TRBJ1-1; no firm D call. The germline V and J ends were trimmed by 3 bases and 0 bases, with 2 bases remaining between them. The germline CDR1 and CDR2 sequences are DFQATT and SNEGSKA (reference sequence). This CDR3 contains 11 residues. The CDR3 DNA is TGCAGTGCTAGGGTGAACACTGAAGCTTTCTTT. Amino acid sequence: CSARVNTEAFF.

The chain couples TRBV5-8 to TRBJ2-5, with D possibly matching TRBD2 (6 bases). With 4 bases removed from V and 5 bases from J, the gap between germline ends came to 15 bases. The CDR3 totals 14 residues. In germline, CDR1 is SGHTS, CDR2 YDEGEE. The CDR3 sequence is CASSPVTSGETQYF. For the CDR3, the DNA is TGTGCCAGCAGCCCAGTAACCAGCGGGGAGACCCAGTACTTC.

The CDR3 DNA reads as TGTGCCAGCAGTAGGGACAGGGGTGTGGGGGAGCAGTACTTC. Its translation is CASSRDRGVGEQYF. The chain carries TRBV2 and TRBJ2-7, with TRBD1 matching 10 bases. The CDR3 spans 14 residues. The J segment lost 7 bases and the V segment lost 5 bases, leaving 8 bases of the junction unmatched. CDR1 is SNHLY and CDR2 is FYNNEI in the germline V gene.

Only one count was recorded for this clone. The chain carries TRBV28 and TRBJ2-7, with D tentatively TRBD2 (6 bases). V was trimmed by 6 bases and J by 2 bases, leaving 11 bases between them. The CDR3 has 13 amino acids. Germline loops: CDR1 MDHEN, CDR2 SYDVKM. CDR3 loop: CASSRASAYEQYF. The CDR3 DNA sequence: TGTGCCAGCAGCCGAGCTAGCGCCTACGAGCAGTACTTC.

The chain couples TRBV28 to TRBJ1-5; TRBD1 aligns across 10 bases. The CDR3 is 16 residues long. The germline V gene encodes CDR1 MDHEN and CDR2 SYDVKM. Trimming took 11 bases from V and 4 from J; bases not matched to a gene: 14. Here the CDR3 reads CAAGTGVFARNQPQHF. The CDR3, as DNA: TGTGCCGCCGGGACAGGGGTTTTTGCACGAAATCAGCCCCAGCATTTT.

The rearrangement joins TRBV7-2 to TRBJ2-3, with 11 nucleotides matching TRBD2. Germline V gives CDR1 SGHTA, CDR2 FQGNSA. The V and J ends lost 3 bases and 3 bases, in that order; junction bases with no gene match: 5. CDR3 length equals 16 residues. CDR3 nucleotides: TGTGCCAGCAGCTTCATAGCGGGAGGGTTAACAGATACGCAGTATTTT. It codes for CASSFIAGGLTDTQYF. The variable domain in full, with the rest retrieved from reference TRBV7-2 and TRBJ2-3, is GAGVSQSPSNKVTEKGKDVELRCDPISGHTALYWYRQSLGQGLEFLIYFQGNSAPDKSGLPSDRFSAERTGGSVSTLTIQRTQQEDSAVYLCASSFIAGGLTDTQYFGPGTRLTVL.

V is TRBV4-2 and J is TRBJ1-2; D gene uncertain. Germline V gene data show CDR1 as LGHNA and CDR2 as YNFKEQ. V gave up 1 base and J gave up 6 bases, with 15 bases separating them. The CDR3 runs to 15 residues. CDR3 sequence reads: CASSQAGEQTNGYTF. The CDR3 DNA follows: TGTGCCAGCAGCCAAGCCGGGGAACAAACCAATGGCTACACCTTC.

The genes are TRBV2 and TRBJ2-5; D is undetermined. The end of the DNA aligns better with TRBJ2-7, so the J call may be wrong. From germline, CDR1 is SNHLY and CDR2 FYNNEI. The CDR3 spans 14 residues. As DNA, the CDR3 is TGTGCCAGCAGTGAGGTTTCTAACCATTACGAGCAGTACTTC. This translates into CASSEVSNHYEQYF.

The chain is built from TRBV11-1 and TRBJ1-3; D gene unclear. CDR3 length: 13 amino acids. Per the germline V gene, CDR1 is SGHAT and CDR2 is FQDESV (reference sequence). The CDR3 loop reads CSASSYSGNTIYF. In DNA form, the CDR3 reads TGTAGCGCCAGTTCCTACTCTGGAAACACCATATATTTT.

This clone was counted once. The V and J genes are TRBV18 and TRBJ1-2; 8 bases line up with TRBD1. From germline, CDR1 is KGHSH and CDR2 LQKENI. V shed 3 bases and J 8 bases; nucleotides not matched to a gene: 5. The CDR3 consists of 13 residues. CDR3 nucleotides: TGTGCCAGCTCACCGACAGGGGATGAAGGCTACACCTTC. It specifies CASSPTGDEGYTF.

The chain employs TRBV5-6 and TRBJ2-7; D is unresolved. Germline CDR1 is SGHDT and CDR2 is YYEEEE. V lost 3 bases and J lost 3, with 10 bases in between. The CDR3 has 13 residues. The CDR3 DNA follows: TGTGCCAGCAGCTCCCCGGGCCGCTACGAGCAGTACTTC. Translation: CASSSPGRYEQYF.

CDR3 coding DNA: TGTGCCAGCAGCTTAGGACTAGCGGGAGGCTACGAGCAGTACTTC. Protein sequence: CASSLGLAGGYEQYF. This chain links TRBV7-8 with TRBJ2-7; 13 bases agree with TRBD2. J lost 3 bases, V lost 1 base, and 0 bases had no gene match. The CDR3 runs to 15 residues. Germline CDR1 is SGHVS and CDR2 is FQNEAQ. The full variable domain, rest sourced from reference TRBV7-8 and TRBJ2-7, is GAGVSQSPRYKVAKRGQDVALRCDPISGHVSLFWYQQALGQGPEFLTYFQNEAQLDKSGLPSDRFFAERPEGSVSTLKIQRTQQEDSAVYLCASSLGLAGGYEQYFGPGTRLTVT.

V gene TRBV7-3 combines with J gene TRBJ2-3; no definite D call. This CDR3 contains 12 residues. Per germline, CDR1 SGHTA and CDR2 FQGTGA. With 6 bases removed from V and 4 bases from J, the gap between germline ends came to 8 bases. CDR3 protein: CASSTGADTQYF. The CDR3 DNA is TGTGCCAGCAGTACGGGCGCAGATACGCAGTATTTT.

This sequence joins TRBV14 and TRBJ2-5, with a tentative D call TRBD2 (6 bases). The CDR3 covers 15 residues. Per germline, CDR1 SGHDN and CDR2 FVKESK. V lost 4 bases and J lost 5, with 17 bases in between. The DNA for the CDR3 is TGTGCCAGCAGCCGGGGGGTGACCCGGTGGGAGACCCAGTACTTC. This sequence encodes CASSRGVTRWETQYF. The full variable domain, completed using reference TRBV14 and TRBJ2-5, is EAGVTQFPSHSVIEKGQTVTLRCDPISGHDNLYWYRRVMGKEIKFLLHFVKESKQDESGMPNNRFLAERTGGTYSTLKVQPAELEDSGVYFCASSRGVTRWETQYFGPGTRLLVL.

The rearrangement links TRBV27 to TRBJ2-2; maybe TRBD1 (5 bases). The CDR3 length is 14 residues. Germline CDR1 and CDR2: MNHEY and SMNVEV (reference sequence). V was shortened by 1 base and J by 5 bases, with 8 bases between the two germline ends. Here the CDR3 reads CASSLWQGTGELFF. CDR3 DNA: TGTGCCAGCAGTTTATGGCAGGGAACCGGGGAGCTGTTTTTT.

In this sample, this clone turned up a few times. V is TRBV19 and J is TRBJ1-5; the D gene is possibly TRBD1 (6 bases). Germline assignment: CDR1 LNHDA and CDR2 SQIVND (reference sequence). The CDR3 sequence is 15 residues long. V was cut by 5 bases and J by 1 base, with 12 bases left in between. The CDR3 region has the DNA TGTGCCAGTAGTGCCTATACAGGGAGCAATCAGCCCCAGCATTTT. Translation: CASSAYTGSNQPQHF.